These 24 T cell receptor beta chains originate from one sample sequenced in a study of memory CD4+ T cells and cytomegalovirus serostatus. TCRdb's copy holds only in-frame clones and misses some; the assay was immunoSEQ multiplex PCR. This table has fewer than 50,000 clones, 79% appearing once. Single viable CD3+CD4+CD8-CD45RO+ cells were sorted as the memory CD4+ T cells. The material sequenced was memory CD4+ T cells from blood. Receptors originate from an adult in good health and CMV-seronegative.

This clone is deemed medium-sized. V usage is TRBV30 and J usage is TRBJ1-3; D remains ambiguous. Germline lookup yields CDR1 GTSNPN and CDR2 SVGIG (reference sequence). The ends were cut back, 0 bases at V and 10 bases at J, with 7 bases in the middle. CDR3 length equals 11 residues. The CDR3 sequence: CAWSVLGTIYF. The CDR3, as DNA: TGTGCCTGGAGTGTTCTCGGTACCATATATTTT.

The chain carries TRBV11-2 and TRBJ2-7; the D gene is possibly TRBD1 (6 bases). Trimming cost V 3 bases and J 3 bases, with 12 bases left between them. Germline lookup yields CDR1 SGHAT and CDR2 FQNNGV. The CDR3 runs 14 residues. The CDR3, as DNA: TGTGCCAGCAGCTTTATCCGGGACAACTACGAGCAGTACTTC. Translation: CASSFIRDNYEQYF.

A single count supports this clone. The chain joins TRBV11-2 to TRBJ2-1, with 7 bases that match TRBD2. The CDR3 has 15 amino acids. The ends lost 2 bases at V and 4 bases at J; junction bases unmatched: 5. Germline V gives CDR1 SGHAT, CDR2 FQNNGV. In nucleotides, the CDR3 is TGTGCCAGCAGCTTATCTAGCGGAACTTACAATGAGCAGTTCTTC. Translated: CASSLSSGTYNEQFF.

This chain uses TRBV11-2 with TRBJ1-2; D not certain. The CDR3 totals 11 residues. Trimming cost V 8 bases and J 13 bases, with 17 bases left between them. Looked up from germline, CDR1 is SGHAT and CDR2 is FQNNGV. The CDR3 sequence is CASASRGWATF. DNA of the CDR3: TGTGCCAGCGCATCAAGAGGGTGGGCCACCTTC.

V gene TRBV7-9 combines with J gene TRBJ2-4; possibly TRBD1 for D (6 bases). CDR1 SEHNR and CDR2 FQNEAQ come from the germline V gene (reference sequence). V gave up 1 base and J gave up 3 bases, with 7 bases separating them. The CDR3 consists of 14 residues. The CDR3 nucleotides are TGTGCCAGCAGCTTAGGAGGGGGCAAAAACATTCAGTACTTC. Translation gives CASSLGGGKNIQYF.

The chain uses TRBV7-8 and TRBJ1-5; TRBD1 is a possible D gene (6 bases). The CDR3 covers 16 residues. Germline CDR1 SGHVS, CDR2 FQNEAQ. V was trimmed by 5 bases and J by 0 bases, leaving 14 bases between them. The CDR3 reads CASSPRPGHSNQPQHF. The CDR3 DNA reads as TGTGCCAGCAGCCCACGGCCGGGACATAGCAATCAGCCCCAGCATTTT.

V usage is TRBV11-3 and J usage is TRBJ2-1; D is undetermined. The CDR3 sequence is 13 residues long. The germline CDR1 and CDR2 sequences are SGHNT and YENEEA. Trimming took 2 bases from V and 7 from J, leaving 9 bases between them. Written as DNA, the CDR3 is TGTGCCAGCAGCTTAATCCGCCAAAATGAGCAGTTCTTC. It is translated as CASSLIRQNEQFF.

V and J are TRBV5-1 and TRBJ2-1; TRBD2 agrees at 12 bases. The CDR3 loop spans 15 amino acids. Germline V gene sequence: CDR1 SGHRS, CDR2 YFSETQ. After removal of 0 bases from V and 9 bases from J, the junction contained 4 bases not matched to a gene. The CDR3 loop reads CASSLASGRDSEQFF. The CDR3 nucleotides read TGCGCCAGCAGCTTGGCTAGCGGGAGGGACTCTGAGCAGTTCTTC.

The V call is TRBV2, the J call TRBJ2-3; TRBD2 matches at 13 bases. After removal of 6 bases from V and 3 bases from J, the junction contained 3 bases not matched to a gene. The CDR3 is made up of 15 amino acids. Germline V lookup: CDR1 SNHLY, CDR2 FYNNEI. CDR3 bases: TGTGCCAGCAGCAGGACTAGCGGGAGAACAGATACGCAGTATTTT. It is translated as CASSRTSGRTDTQYF. Filled out from reference TRBV2 and TRBJ2-3, the complete variable domain reads EPEVTQTPSHQVTQMGQEVILRCVPISNHLYFYWYRQILGQKVEFLVSFYNNEISEKSEIFDDQFSVERPDGSNFTLKIRSTKLEDSAMYFCASSRTSGRTDTQYFGPGTRLTVL.

The CDR3 sequence is CASRRDTSTDTQYF. CDR3 nucleotide sequence: TGCGCCAGCAGGCGCGATACTAGCACAGATACGCAGTATTTT. The genes are TRBV10-2 and TRBJ2-3; the D is unclear. Per the germline V gene, CDR1 is WSHSY and CDR2 is SAAADI. The germline V and J ends were trimmed by 6 bases and 0 bases, with 10 bases remaining between them. There are 14 residues in the CDR3.

This rearrangement joins TRBV7-9 to TRBJ2-1, with a weak D call TRBD2 (5 bases). V lost 6 bases and J 0 bases, leaving 12 bases between the germline ends. This CDR3 is 15 amino acids long. CDR1 is SEHNR, CDR2 FQNEAQ, per germline (reference sequence). Written as DNA, the CDR3 is TGTGCCAGCAGGTCCCTAGGACTCTCCTACAATGAGCAGTTCTTC. Its translation: CASRSLGLSYNEQFF.

This clone occurred once. The chain links TRBV5-1 to TRBJ2-6; D is undetermined. CDR3 length: 15 residues. Per the germline V gene, CDR1 is SGHRS and CDR2 is YFSETQ. V was cut by 0 bases and J by 2 bases, with 6 bases left in between. The CDR3 loop is CASSLGKAGANVLTF. CDR3 coding DNA: TGCGCCAGCAGCTTGGGCAAGGCTGGGGCCAACGTCCTGACTTTC.

The chain has TRBV14 and TRBJ2-4; D gene ambiguous. Germline CDR1 SGHDN, CDR2 FVKESK. V was pared by 2 bases and J by 6 bases, with 14 bases between. The length of the CDR3 is 15 residues. CDR3 protein: CASSQFRGAGNIQYF. Here the CDR3 DNA reads TGTGCCAGCAGCCAATTTCGAGGCGCCGGAAACATTCAGTACTTC.

In its sample, this clone was seen a few times. This chain connects TRBV11-3 to TRBJ1-2; no reliable D call. The ends were cut back, 5 bases at V and 8 bases at J, with 15 bases in the middle. This CDR3 is 13 amino acids long. CDR1 is SGHNT and CDR2 is YENEEA in the germline V gene. CDR3 in amino acids: CASSPRTSGGYTF. CDR3 DNA: TGTGCCAGCAGCCCCAGGACGTCGGGGGGCTACACCTTC.

This clone has a single count. The chain uses TRBV10-2 and TRBJ1-1; a possible D gene is TRBD1 (6 bases). This CDR3 comprises 15 residues. Germline V CDR1 and CDR2: WSHSY, SAAADI. Trimming took 2 bases from V and 1 from J, leaving 11 bases between them. CDR3 DNA: TGCGCCAGCAGTGAGCCCCAGGGGCGGAACACTGAAGCTTTCTTT. Translated: CASSEPQGRNTEAFF.

This sequence joins TRBV11-2 and TRBJ1-2; possibly TRBD1 for D (5 bases). The CDR3 runs to 16 residues. Trimming removed 0 bases from V and 2 bases from J, with 13 bases in between. CDR1 SGHAT and CDR2 FQNNGV come from the germline V gene. The CDR3 bases are TGTGCCAGCAGCTTAGAGGGGCCTCCTAGGAACTATGGCTACACCTTC. Translated: CASSLEGPPRNYGYTF.

CDR3 DNA sequence: TGTGCCAGCTCTCTGACTAGCTCTCTGAACACCGGGGAGCTGTTTTTT. Amino acids: CASSLTSSLNTGELFF. The V gene is TRBV18, the J gene TRBJ2-2; 7 bases fit TRBD2. Germline V lookup: CDR1 KGHSH, CDR2 LQKENI. With 6 bases clipped from V and 1 base from J, the junction kept 8 bases outside the gene matches. The CDR3 is made up of 16 amino acids.

The chain recombines TRBV30 with TRBJ2-2, with a possible D match to TRBD1 (5 bases). The CDR3 consists of 14 residues. CDR1 and CDR2 (germline): GTSNPN, SVGIG (reference sequence). Trimming stripped 4 bases from V and 2 bases from J, with 11 bases between. The CDR3 is CAWNGDSNTGELFF. DNA of the CDR3: TGTGCCTGGAACGGAGACAGTAACACCGGGGAGCTGTTTTTT.

The chain joins TRBV6-5 to TRBJ2-1; TRBD2 matches at 9 bases. The CDR3 consists of 13 residues. Germline V CDR1 and CDR2: MNHEY, SVGAGI. V lost 4 bases to trimming and J lost 12 bases; unmatched junction nucleotides: 7. The chain's CDR3 is CASSLGLATGQFF. DNA for the CDR3: TGTGCCAGCAGTTTGGGACTAGCAACGGGGCAGTTCTTC.

This sequence joins TRBV7-8 and TRBJ1-1; D not certain. The V gene's germline CDR1 is SGHVS and CDR2 FQNEAQ. Trimming removed 2 bases at V and 4 bases at J, with 5 bases between. The CDR3 is 12 amino acids. For the CDR3, the DNA is TGTGCCAGCAGCTTATTTTTCACTGAAGCTTTCTTT. Encoded protein: CASSLFFTEAFF. Combining the CDR3 with reference TRBV7-8 and TRBJ1-1 gives the whole variable domain GAGVSQSPRYKVAKRGQDVALRCDPISGHVSLFWYQQALGQGPEFLTYFQNEAQLDKSGLPSDRFFAERPEGSVSTLKIQRTQQEDSAVYLCASSLFFTEAFFGQGTRLTVV.

CDR3 sequence (DNA): TGTGCCAGTAGTGGGGGGTGGACAGGGGCGGCGTGGCCGTTCTTC. Translating it yields CASSGGWTGAAWPFF. This chain links TRBV19 with TRBJ2-1; 9 positions agree with TRBD1. CDR3 length: 15 amino acids. Germline V gene lookup returns CDR1 LNHDA and CDR2 SQIVND (reference sequence). Trimming took 5 bases from V and 15 from J; bases not matched to a gene: 17.

V is TRBV6-6 and J is TRBJ2-3; D might be TRBD1 or TRBD2, each matching 5 bases. V dropped 7 bases and J dropped 6 bases, with 17 bases sitting between them. The germline V gene has CDR1 MNHNY and CDR2 SVGAGI (reference sequence). This CDR3 is built from 14 residues. The CDR3 here is CASTPAGWGDTQYF. The CDR3 bases are TGTGCCAGCACCCCCGCGGGTTGGGGGGATACGCAGTATTTT.

V gene TRBV5-6 combines with J gene TRBJ1-3, with 8 positions matching TRBD1. Germline-derived CDR1 and CDR2 are SGHDT and YYEEEE. The V gene end was trimmed by 4 bases and the J gene end by 7 bases; junction bases not matched to a gene: 10. This CDR3 is 15 amino acids long. The DNA for the CDR3 is TGTGCCAGCAGCCCCGGACAGGGAAGGGATAACACCATATATTTT. Its protein is CASSPGQGRDNTIYF. The entire variable domain, with the rest obtained from reference TRBV5-6 and TRBJ1-3, is as follows: DAGVTQSPTHLIKTRGQQVTLRCSPKSGHDTVSWYQQALGQGPQFIFQYYEEEERQRGNFPDRFSGHQFPNYSSELNVNALLLGDSALYLCASSPGQGRDNTIYFGEGSWLTVV.

This clone was seen once. The chain has TRBV27 and TRBJ2-7; the D call may be TRBD1 or TRBD2 (5 bases each). The CDR3 sequence is 15 residues long. The ends were cut back, 3 bases at V and 7 bases at J, with 19 bases in the middle. CDR1 and CDR2 from the germline V gene are MNHEY and SMNVEV (reference sequence). The DNA for the CDR3 is TGTGCCAGCAGTTTCCCCATCAGGGTCTGGGGGGAGCAGTACTTC. Its translation is CASSFPIRVWGEQYF.